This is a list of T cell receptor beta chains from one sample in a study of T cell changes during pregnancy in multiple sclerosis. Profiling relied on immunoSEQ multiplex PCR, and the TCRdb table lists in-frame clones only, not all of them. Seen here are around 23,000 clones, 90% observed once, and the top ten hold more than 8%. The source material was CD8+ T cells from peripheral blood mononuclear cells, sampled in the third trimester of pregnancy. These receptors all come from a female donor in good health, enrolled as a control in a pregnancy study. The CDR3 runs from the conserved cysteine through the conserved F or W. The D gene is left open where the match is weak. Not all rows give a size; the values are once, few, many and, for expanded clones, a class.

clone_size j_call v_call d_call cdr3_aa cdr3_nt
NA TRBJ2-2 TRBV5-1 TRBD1 CASSSDRGDTGELFF TGCGCCAGCAGCTCCGACAGGGGGGACACCGGGGAGCTGTTTTTT
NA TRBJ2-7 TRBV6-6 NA CASWYPRGEQYF TGTGCCAGCTGGTACCCGCGAGGCGAGCAGTACTTC
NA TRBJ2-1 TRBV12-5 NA CASVPPGADEQFF TGTGCTAGTGTCCCACCAGGGGCAGATGAGCAGTTCTTC
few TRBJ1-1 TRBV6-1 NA CASVRGRLLGTEAFF TGTGCCAGCGTCCGGGGGAGGTTATTAGGCACTGAAGCTTTCTTT
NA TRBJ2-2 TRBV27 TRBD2 CASSLMGGPTGELFF TGTGCCAGCAGTTTAATGGGAGGGCCGACCGGGGAGCTGTTTTTT
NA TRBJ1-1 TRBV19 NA CASSIDLEETTEAFF TGTGCCAGTAGTATAGATCTGGAGGAAACAACTGAAGCTTTCTTT
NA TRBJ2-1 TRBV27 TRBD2 CASSRAGGRVLEQFF TGTGCCAGCAGTAGAGCGGGGGGCCGTGTCCTTGAGCAGTTCTTC
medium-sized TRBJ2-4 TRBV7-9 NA CASSLVTTKNIQYF TGTGCCAGCAGCTTAGTGACTACCAAAAACATTCAGTACTTC
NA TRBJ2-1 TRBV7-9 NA CASSLPQGSSYNEQFF TGTGCCAGCAGCTTACCCCAGGGGAGCTCCTACAATGAGCAGTTCTTC
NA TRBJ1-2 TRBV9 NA CASSADYGYTF TGTGCCAGCAGCGCCGACTATGGCTACACCTTC
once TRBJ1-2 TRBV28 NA CASSSYGYTF TGTGCCAGCAGTTCATATGGCTACACCTTC
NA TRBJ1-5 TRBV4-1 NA CASSQVINEVGPPQHF TGCGCCAGCAGCCAAGTAATCAATGAAGTCGGTCCGCCCCAGCATTTT
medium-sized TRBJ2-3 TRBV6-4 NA CASSDSRTSNTDTQYF TGTGCCAGCAGTGACTCCCGAACTAGCAATACAGATACGCAGTATTTT
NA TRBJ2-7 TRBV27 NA CASSLWGPTSYEQYF TGTGCCAGCAGTTTATGGGGCCCCACCTCCTACGAGCAGTACTTC
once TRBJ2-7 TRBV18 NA CASSPRLEIYEQYF TGTGCCAGCTCACCGCGTCTAGAGATTTACGAGCAGTACTTC
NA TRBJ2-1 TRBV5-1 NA CASSPSFGGTPYNEQFF TGCGCCAGCAGCCCCTCCTTCGGGGGAACCCCCTACAATGAGCAGTTCTTC
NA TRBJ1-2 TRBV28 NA CASSLGVRASDGYTF TGTGCCAGCAGTTTAGGGGTCAGGGCGAGCGATGGCTACACCTTC
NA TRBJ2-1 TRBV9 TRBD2 CASSPLAGGPANEQFF TGTGCCAGCAGCCCCTTAGCGGGAGGGCCCGCCAATGAGCAGTTCTTC
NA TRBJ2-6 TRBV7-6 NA CASSATGSGANVLTF TGTGCCAGCAGCGCAACAGGGTCTGGGGCCAACGTCCTGACTTTC
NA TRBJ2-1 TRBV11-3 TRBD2 CASSLGLAGVPFF TGTGCCAGCAGCCTAGGACTAGCGGGAGTACCGTTCTTC
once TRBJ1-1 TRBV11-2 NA CASRPPGGGAEAFF TGTGCCAGCAGACCTCCGGGAGGGGGAGCTGAAGCTTTCTTT
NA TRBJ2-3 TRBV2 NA CASSPGQSGTDTQYF TGTGCCAGCAGTCCCGGACAGAGCGGCACAGATACGCAGTATTTT
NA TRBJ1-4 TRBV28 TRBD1 CASSDRDGLGTNEKLFF TGTGCCAGCAGCGACAGGGATGGTCTGGGAACTAATGAAAAACTGTTTTTT
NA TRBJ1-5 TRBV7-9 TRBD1 CASSGTGATNQPQHF TGTGCCAGCAGTGGGACAGGGGCCACCAATCAGCCCCAGCATTTT
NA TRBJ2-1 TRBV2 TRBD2 CASRVSSGSSDEQFF TGTGCCAGCAGGGTCTCTAGCGGGAGTTCAGATGAGCAGTTCTTC
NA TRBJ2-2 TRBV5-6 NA CASSTLSVNTGELFF TGTGCCAGCAGCACTCTTAGCGTGAACACCGGGGAGCTGTTTTTT
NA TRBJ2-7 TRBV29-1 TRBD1 CSVVPPQGAGEQYF TGCAGCGTTGTCCCGCCCCAGGGGGCGGGAGAGCAGTACTTC
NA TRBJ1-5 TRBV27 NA CASGSDSNQPQHF TGTGCCAGTGGGAGCGATAGCAATCAGCCCCAGCATTTT
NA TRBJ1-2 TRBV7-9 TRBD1 CASSSVGTDYGYTF TGTGCCAGCAGCTCCGTCGGGACAGACTATGGCTACACCTTC
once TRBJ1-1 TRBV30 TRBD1 CAWSDVDRENTEAFF TGTGCCTGGAGTGACGTCGACAGGGAGAACACTGAAGCTTTCTTT
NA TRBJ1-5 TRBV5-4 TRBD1 CASSRKAGGNYQPQHF TGTGCCAGCAGCAGAAAGGCAGGGGGTAACTATCAGCCCCAGCATTTT
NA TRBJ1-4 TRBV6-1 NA CASSEVDGENFEKLFF TGTGCCAGCAGTGAAGTTGACGGGGAGAATTTTGAAAAACTGTTTTTT
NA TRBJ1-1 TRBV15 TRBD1 CATSMDRGGTEAFF TGTGCCACCAGCATGGACAGGGGGGGCACTGAAGCTTTCTTT
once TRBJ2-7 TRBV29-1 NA CSVARGDSYEQYF TGCAGCGTCGCCAGGGGGGACTCCTACGAGCAGTACTTC
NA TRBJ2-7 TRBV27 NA CASSLNGEAYEQYF TGTGCCAGCAGTTTAAACGGGGAGGCCTACGAGCAGTACTTC
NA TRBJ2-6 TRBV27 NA CASSAPGVGGANVLTF TGTGCCAGCAGCGCCCCAGGGGTCGGGGGGGCCAACGTCCTGACTTTC
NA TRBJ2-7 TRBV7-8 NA CASSPQAESSYEQYF TGTGCCAGCAGCCCCCAAGCGGAAAGCTCCTACGAGCAGTACTTC
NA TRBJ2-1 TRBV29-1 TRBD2 CSVEEAGAVDNEQFF TGCAGCGTCGAGGAAGCGGGAGCGGTCGACAATGAGCAGTTCTTC
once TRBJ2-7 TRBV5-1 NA CASSSGQTYEQYF TGCGCCAGCAGCTCGGGACAAACCTACGAGCAGTACTTC
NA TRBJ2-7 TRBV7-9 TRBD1 CASSLWSGQPTYEQYF TGTGCCAGCAGCTTATGGTCGGGACAGCCTACCTACGAGCAGTACTTC
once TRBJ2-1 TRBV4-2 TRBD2 CASSQDTSGSSEQFF TGTGCCAGCAGCCAAGATACTAGCGGGAGTAGTGAGCAGTTCTTC
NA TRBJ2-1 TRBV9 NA CASSPYNEQFF TGTGCCAGCAGCCCATACAATGAGCAGTTCTTC
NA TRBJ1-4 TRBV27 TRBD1 CASSSYRGNEKLFF TGTGCCAGCAGTTCATACAGGGGTAATGAAAAACTGTTTTTT
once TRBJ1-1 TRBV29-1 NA CSGGLGGRTTEAFF TGCAGCGGGGGATTGGGGGGGCGGACCACTGAAGCTTTCTTT
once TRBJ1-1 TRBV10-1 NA CASSEMRVGTEAFF TGCGCCAGCAGTGAAATGAGGGTTGGTACTGAAGCTTTCTTT
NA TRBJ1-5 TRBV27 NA CASSLAGAFQPQHF TGTGCCAGCAGTTTGGCGGGGGCCTTTCAGCCCCAGCATTTT
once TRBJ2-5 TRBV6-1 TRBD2 CASRGTSGGETQYF TGTGCCAGCAGAGGGACTAGCGGGGGAGAGACCCAGTACTTC
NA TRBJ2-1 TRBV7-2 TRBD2 CASSLTSGTHNEQFF TGTGCCAGCAGCTTGACTAGCGGGACACACAATGAGCAGTTCTTC
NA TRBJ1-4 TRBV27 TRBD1 CASSGQTNEKLFF TGTGCCAGCTCGGGACAGACTAATGAAAAACTGTTTTTT
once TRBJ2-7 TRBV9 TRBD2 CASSVGPSGNEQYF TGTGCCAGCAGCGTAGGCCCTAGCGGGAATGAGCAGTACTTC
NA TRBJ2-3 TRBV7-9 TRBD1 CASSSQGATSTDTQYF TGTGCCAGCAGCTCCCAGGGGGCGACGAGCACAGATACGCAGTATTTT
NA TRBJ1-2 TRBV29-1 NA CSVVTVYGYTF TGCAGCGTTGTGACAGTCTATGGCTACACCTTC
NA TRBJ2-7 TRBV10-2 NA CASSESVIYEQYF TGCGCCAGCAGTGAATCTGTTATCTACGAGCAGTACTTC